This entry lists 21 T cell receptor beta chains sequenced from one sample in a study of OX40 agonist ivuxolimab in advanced cancers. Sequencing used immunoSEQ multiplex PCR; TCRdb keeps in-frame clones, though not all of them. Of around 87,000 clones in the sample, roughly 92% were seen once. The sample consisted of CD4+ or CD8+ T cells sorted from blood, taken in a trial of the OX40 agonist ivuxolimab. All receptors come from an adult with an advanced solid tumor such as melanoma, head and neck, liver or kidney cancer.

V is TRBV15 and J is TRBJ1-6; TRBD1 agrees at 10 bases. The CDR3 contains 17 residues. CDR1 and CDR2 from the germline V gene are LNHNV and YYDKDF (reference sequence). The V and J ends lost 3 bases and 6 bases, in that order; junction bases with no gene match: 8. CDR3 coding DNA: TGTGCCACCAGCAGTATTTTGACAGGGGGCACTAATTCACCCCTCCACTTT. This gives the protein CATSSILTGGTNSPLHF.

The rearrangement uses TRBV6-6 and TRBJ1-2, with D hard to call. Looked up from germline, CDR1 is MNHNY and CDR2 is SVGAGI (reference sequence). The CDR3 contains 14 residues. The ends were cut back, 4 bases at V and 4 bases at J, with 13 bases in the middle. DNA of the CDR3: TGTGCCAGCAGTTCCTCACCTAGGGCCTATGGCTACACCTTC. Translation gives CASSSSPRAYGYTF.

The chain recombines TRBV11-2 with TRBJ2-2; either TRBD1 or TRBD2 may fit D (5 bases each). This CDR3 is built from 16 residues. V was trimmed by 4 bases and J by 2 bases, leaving 14 bases between them. Germline V gene lookup returns CDR1 SGHAT and CDR2 FQNNGV. The CDR3 DNA is TGTGCCAGCAGCTACGGGGCGTCGTTAAACACCGGGGAGCTGTTTTTT. Translation: CASSYGASLNTGELFF. Full variable domain (missing parts from reference TRBV11-2 and TRBJ2-2): EAGVAQSPRYKIIEKRQSVAFWCNPISGHATLYWYQQILGQGPKLLIQFQNNGVVDDSQLPKDRFSAERLKGVDSTLKIQPAKLEDSAVYLCASSYGASLNTGELFFGEGSRLTVL.

The chain combines TRBV10-2 with TRBJ2-1; 14 bases agree with TRBD2. This CDR3 comprises 16 residues. Germline CDR1 reads WSHSY; CDR2 reads SAAADI. V shed 1 base, J shed 10 bases, and the junction held 6 bases outside the gene matches. The CDR3 DNA is TGCGCCAGCAGTGAGTGGGGACTAGCGGGAGATCGGGAGCAGTTCTTC. Translating it yields CASSEWGLAGDREQFF.

The V call is TRBV27, the J call TRBJ1-6, with a weak D call TRBD1 (6 bases). V lost 6 bases, J lost 9 bases, and 9 bases lay in between. CDR3 length: 12 amino acids. Germline CDR1 is MNHEY and CDR2 is SMNVEV (reference sequence). CDR3 protein: CASRLGGSPLHF. The CDR3 bases are TGTGCCAGCAGACTAGGGGGTTCACCCCTCCACTTT.

The chain employs TRBV11-2 and TRBJ2-1; D is ambiguous. In germline, CDR1 is SGHAT, CDR2 FQNNGV. Trimming stripped 1 base from V and 5 bases from J, with 6 bases between. This CDR3 has 13 amino acids. The CDR3 is CASSLGGDNEQFF. For the CDR3, the DNA is TGTGCCAGCAGCTTAGGAGGAGACAATGAGCAGTTCTTC.

This chain connects TRBV27 to TRBJ2-7, with D unclear. Germline CDR1 reads MNHEY; CDR2 reads SMNVEV (reference sequence). V gave up 10 bases and J gave up 4 bases, with 17 bases separating them. This CDR3 is built from 13 residues. For the CDR3, the DNA is TGTGCCACCAAACCGGACGGAGCTTACGAGCAGTACTTC. Its translation is CATKPDGAYEQYF.

V usage is TRBV6-1 and J usage is TRBJ1-5; weak D call: TRBD1 (5 bases). The V and J ends lost 4 bases and 3 bases respectively, with 10 bases between them. Germline values: CDR1 MNHNS, CDR2 SASEGT. The CDR3 extends over 14 amino acids. CDR3 in DNA: TGTGCCAGCAGTGTGTGGGGCTCCAATCAGCCCCAGCATTTT. Amino acids: CASSVWGSNQPQHF.

Worth noting for this clone: The same CDR3 can be traced to other DNA sequences in this sample. The chain uses TRBV27 and TRBJ1-1; D remains unclear. The V end was cut by 3 bases, the J end by 1 base, with 6 bases between. The CDR3 contains 13 residues. Germline CDR1 is MNHEY and CDR2 is SMNVEV (reference sequence). The chain's CDR3 is CASSFVGNTEAFF. The CDR3 nucleotides read TGTGCCAGCAGTTTTGTGGGGAACACTGAAGCTTTCTTT.

V usage is TRBV11-2 and J usage is TRBJ2-5, with D perhaps TRBD1 (5 bases). There are 15 residues in the CDR3. Deletions cut 1 base from V and 1 base from J, with 10 bases between. The germline gives CDR1 SGHAT, CDR2 FQNNGV. This CDR3 is CASSLAWGGQETQYF. DNA of the CDR3: TGTGCCAGCAGCTTAGCCTGGGGCGGCCAAGAGACCCAGTACTTC. The full variable domain, rest sourced from reference TRBV11-2 and TRBJ2-5, is EAGVAQSPRYKIIEKRQSVAFWCNPISGHATLYWYQQILGQGPKLLIQFQNNGVVDDSQLPKDRFSAERLKGVDSTLKIQPAKLEDSAVYLCASSLAWGGQETQYFGPGTRLLVL.

V is TRBV6-1 and J is TRBJ2-7; no reliable D call. The length of the CDR3 is 14 residues. The V gene's germline CDR1 is MNHNS and CDR2 SASEGT. Trimming shortened V by 3 bases and J by 0 bases, and 9 bases separated the two germline ends. The CDR3 DNA is TGTGCCAGCAGTGAGATCGGCACCTCCTACGAGCAGTACTTC. This codes for CASSEIGTSYEQYF.

This clone was seen just once. The chain has TRBV19 and TRBJ1-1; 12 nucleotides agree with TRBD1. Trimming removed 5 bases from V and 5 bases from J; junction bases left unmatched: 9. CDR1 is LNHDA, CDR2 SQIVND, per germline (reference sequence). The CDR3 runs to 16 residues. This CDR3 reads CASSARDRGQGTEAFF. Here the CDR3 DNA reads TGTGCCAGTAGTGCCCGGGACAGGGGGCAAGGTACTGAAGCTTTCTTT.

The chain uses TRBV7-6 and TRBJ2-7; 14 bases match TRBD2. Germline-derived CDR1 and CDR2 are SGHVS and FNYEAQ. The J segment lost 1 base and the V segment lost 4 bases, leaving 3 bases of the junction unmatched. The CDR3 runs 16 residues. CDR3 loop: CASSSRLAGGSYEQYF. The CDR3 nucleotides read TGTGCCAGCAGCTCCCGACTAGCGGGAGGGTCCTACGAGCAGTACTTC.

CDR3 sequence (DNA): TGTGCCACCAAAAAGGGTCGACATGGGGGGGAAAACACTGAAGCTTTCTTT. Residues: CATKKGRHGGENTEAFF. This rearrangement joins TRBV21-1 to TRBJ1-1. TRBV21-1 is a pseudogene. The length of the CDR3 is 17 residues.

The CDR3 loop reads CASSGSQGGGTDTQYF. The DNA for the CDR3 is TGTGCCAGCAGTGGTAGCCAGGGTGGGGGCACAGATACGCAGTATTTT. This sequence joins TRBV27 and TRBJ2-3; D might be TRBD1 (5 bases). V shed 5 bases and J shed 1 base, with 16 bases lying between them. Germline lookup yields CDR1 MNHEY and CDR2 SMNVEV (reference sequence). This CDR3 contains 16 residues.

This clone came up once. This chain connects TRBV27 to TRBJ2-7; the match to TRBD1 covers 9 bases. From germline, CDR1 is MNHEY and CDR2 SMNVEV (reference sequence). The ends lost 0 bases at V and 5 bases at J; junction bases unmatched: 8. This CDR3 spans 16 amino acids. CDR3 residues: CASSLSVPGQGNEQYF. Here the CDR3 DNA reads TGTGCCAGCAGTTTATCAGTCCCGGGACAGGGTAACGAGCAGTACTTC.

V gene TRBV30 combines with J gene TRBJ2-5, with D possibly matching TRBD1 (6 bases). V lost 2 bases and J lost 3, with 13 bases in between. The CDR3 contains 14 residues. The V gene's germline CDR1 is GTSNPN and CDR2 SVGIG (reference sequence). The CDR3 reads CAWSPRQEKETQYF. CDR3 in DNA: TGTGCCTGGAGTCCGCGACAGGAAAAAGAGACCCAGTACTTC.

The rearrangement links TRBV4-3 to TRBJ1-1; D possibly corresponds to TRBD1 (5 bases). CDR3 length: 13 amino acids. The germline V and J ends were trimmed by 4 bases and 4 bases, with 10 bases remaining between them. Germline V gene lookup returns CDR1 LGHNA and CDR2 YSLEER. In DNA, the CDR3 is TGCGCCAGCAGCCCTCAGGGCATCACTGAAGCTTTCTTT. Its protein is CASSPQGITEAFF.

CDR3 residues: CASSEWDLYNQPQHF. CDR3 in DNA: TGTGCCAGCAGTGAGTGGGACCTGTACAATCAGCCCCAGCATTTT. The chain has TRBV9 and TRBJ1-5; maybe TRBD1 (5 bases). V was trimmed by 5 bases and J by 3 bases, leaving 15 bases between them. CDR1 is SGDLS, CDR2 YYNGEE, per germline. The CDR3 extends over 15 amino acids. Looking up the rest from reference TRBV9 and TRBJ1-5 gives the full variable domain: DSGVTQTPKHLITATGQRVTLRCSPRSGDLSVYWYQQSLDQGLQFLIQYYNGEERAKGNILERFSAQQFPDLHSELNLSSLELGDSALYFCASSEWDLYNQPQHFGDGTRLSIL.

The chain links TRBV15 to TRBJ2-7, with 12 bases lining up with TRBD2. With V trimmed by 4 bases and J by 2 bases, 6 bases remained unmatched. This CDR3 is built from 16 residues. Per germline, CDR1 LNHNV and CDR2 YYDKDF (reference sequence). The CDR3 coding sequence is TGTGCCACCAGCATGACTAGCGGGAGTCCAACCTACGAGCAGTACTTC. Protein: CATSMTSGSPTYEQYF.

The chain couples TRBV6-1 to TRBJ1-1; 8 bases are shared with TRBD1. The ends lost 3 bases at V and 3 bases at J; junction bases unmatched: 3. The CDR3 spans 14 residues. In germline, CDR1 is MNHNS, CDR2 SASEGT. The CDR3 region has the DNA TGTGCCAGCAGTGAGTACAGGGGGTACACTGAAGCTTTCTTT. Its protein is CASSEYRGYTEAFF.